Listed here is a single T cell receptor beta chain. Arm-PCR with iRepertoire HTBI primers amplified the CDR3 regions for these TCR beta libraries. Each CDR3 protein gets one entry after TCRdb re-called the multiplex PCR reads with MiXCR. This sample has 500,000 or so distinct CDR3 sequences, with about 16% found just once. This sample stems from a study of regulatory T cells in long-lasting Graves disease. Documented time point: newly diagnosed GD, antithyroid drugs for less than 3 months. From PBMCs, RNA was extracted and then used to make the TCR library. The sample also formed part of further work on T cells in Graves' hyperthyroidism and ophthalmopathy. In that study: When ophthalmopathy did not progress within 18 months, Graves' hyperthyroidism was considered stable. A first-round RT-PCR of the TCR CDR3 used the HTBI primer set.

The TCR sequence derives from a woman aged 35-65 years with Graves disease. Sequences were derived from peripheral blood mononuclear cells (PBMCs), sampled at new diagnosis, from a patient treated with antithyroid drugs.

The chain's CDR3 is CASSQDSSDGYTF. CDR3 coding DNA: TGTGCCAGCAGCCAAGATTCCAGCGATGGCTACACCTTC. The chain has TRBV4-2 and TRBJ1-2; D remains unclear. Germline-derived CDR1 and CDR2 are LGHNA and YNFKEQ. The CDR3 loop spans 13 amino acids. The V end was cut by 0 bases, the J end by 6 bases, with 8 bases between.